The source of this TCR beta chain is a study of post-analysis software for immune sequencing data. Study information: Disease trajectories encompassed relapsing-remitting, secondary progressive and progressive-relapsing multiple sclerosis.

The authors incorporated unique molecular identifiers into the TCR beta cDNA libraries. It was from roughly 0.93 to 9.6 million T cells that approximately 500,000 cDNA molecules came. TCRdb independently ran MiXCR on the PCR reads; one entry per CDR3 protein. The sample shows roughly 580,000 distinct CDR3 sequences, 44% of them seen only once. Study outcomes and limitations: Comparison with controls showed significantly lower normalized Chao1 diversity in multiple sclerosis patients.

The sample holds a few counts of this clonotype. What it recognizes is unknown. Sequenced sample: blood. The receptor was isolated from a girl under 18 with multiple sclerosis.

CDR3: CASKMLNEQFF. The CDR3 DNA is TGTGCCAGCAAAATGTTGAATGAGCAGTTCTTC. This chain joins TRBV7-9 and TRBJ2-1, with D hard to call. Germline V gene sequence: CDR1 SEHNR, CDR2 FQNEAQ (reference sequence). V lost 7 bases and J lost 7, with 8 bases in between. This CDR3 is 11 amino acids long.